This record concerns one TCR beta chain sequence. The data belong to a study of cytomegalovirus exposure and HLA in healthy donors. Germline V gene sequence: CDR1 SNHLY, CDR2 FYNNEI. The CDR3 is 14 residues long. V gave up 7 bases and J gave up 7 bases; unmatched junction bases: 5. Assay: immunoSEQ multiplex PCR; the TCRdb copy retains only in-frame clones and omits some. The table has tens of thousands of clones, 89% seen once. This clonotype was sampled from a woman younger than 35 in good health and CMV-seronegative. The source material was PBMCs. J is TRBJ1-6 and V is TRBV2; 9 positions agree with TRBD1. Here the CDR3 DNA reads TGTGCCAGCAATCCGGACAGGGGAAATTCACCCCTCCACTTT. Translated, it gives CASNPDRGNSPLHF.